Sequencing of this T cell receptor (beta chain) was carried out in a study of shared clonotypes between healthy human individuals. Trimming removed 5 bases at V and 4 bases at J, with 8 bases between. This CDR3 is 12 amino acids long. Germline lookup yields CDR1 SGHTA and CDR2 FQGNSA. Deep level was the assay's run setting. Repertoires were generated with immunoSEQ multiplex PCR, while TCRdb's copy carries only in-frame clones and drops some. The table lists about 1 million clones, 75% of them singletons. The TCR sequence derives from a man between 18 and 35 years old in good health. The chain couples TRBV7-2 to TRBJ1-2; TRBD1 might be the D (5 bases). Sequencing was carried out using memory CD4+ T cells sorted from blood. This sample's subset: CD45RA-negative fraction. CDR3 sequence: CASSPTVYGYTF. CDR3 nucleotide sequence: TGTGCCAGCAGCCCGACAGTCTATGGCTACACCTTC. The complete variable domain, with remaining parts taken from reference TRBV7-2 and TRBJ1-2, reads GAGVSQSPSNKVTEKGKDVELRCDPISGHTALYWYRQSLGQGLEFLIYFQGNSAPDKSGLPSDRFSAERTGGSVSTLTIQRTQQEDSAVYLCASSPTVYGYTFGSGTRLTVV.